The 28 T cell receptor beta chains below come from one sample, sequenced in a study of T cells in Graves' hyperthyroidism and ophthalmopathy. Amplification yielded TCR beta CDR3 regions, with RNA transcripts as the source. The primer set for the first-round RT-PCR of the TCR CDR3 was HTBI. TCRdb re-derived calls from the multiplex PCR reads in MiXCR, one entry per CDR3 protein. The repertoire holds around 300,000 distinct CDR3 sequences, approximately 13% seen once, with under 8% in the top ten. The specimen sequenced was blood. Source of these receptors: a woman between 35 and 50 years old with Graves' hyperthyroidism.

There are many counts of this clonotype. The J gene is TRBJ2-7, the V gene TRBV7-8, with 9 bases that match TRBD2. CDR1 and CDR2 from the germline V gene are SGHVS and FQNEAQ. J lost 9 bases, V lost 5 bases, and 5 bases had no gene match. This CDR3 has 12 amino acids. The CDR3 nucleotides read TGTGCCAGCAGCCATAGCGGGAGCGGGCAGTACTTC. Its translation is CASSHSGSGQYF.

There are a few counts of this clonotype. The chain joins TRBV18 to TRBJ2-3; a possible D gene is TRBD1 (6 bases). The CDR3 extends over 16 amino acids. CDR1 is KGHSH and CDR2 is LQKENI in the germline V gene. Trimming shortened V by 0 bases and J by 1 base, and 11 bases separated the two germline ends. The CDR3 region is CASSPPGQTRTDTQYF. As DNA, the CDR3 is TGTGCCAGCTCACCACCGGGACAAACCCGCACAGATACGCAGTATTTT.

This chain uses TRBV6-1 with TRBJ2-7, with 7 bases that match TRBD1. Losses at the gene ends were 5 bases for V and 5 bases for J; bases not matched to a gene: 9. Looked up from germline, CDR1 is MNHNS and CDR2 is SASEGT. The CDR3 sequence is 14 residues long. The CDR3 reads CASSLTQGIHEQYF. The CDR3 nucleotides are TGTGCCAGCAGTCTCACACAGGGGATCCACGAGCAGTACTTC.

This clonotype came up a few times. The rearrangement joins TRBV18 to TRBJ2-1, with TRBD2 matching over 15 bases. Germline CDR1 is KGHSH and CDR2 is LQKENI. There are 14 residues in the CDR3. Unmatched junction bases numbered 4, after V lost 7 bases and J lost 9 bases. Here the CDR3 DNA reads TGTGCCAGCTTGGGACTAGCGGGAGGAGGTGAGCAGTTCTTC. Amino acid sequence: CASLGLAGGGEQFF.

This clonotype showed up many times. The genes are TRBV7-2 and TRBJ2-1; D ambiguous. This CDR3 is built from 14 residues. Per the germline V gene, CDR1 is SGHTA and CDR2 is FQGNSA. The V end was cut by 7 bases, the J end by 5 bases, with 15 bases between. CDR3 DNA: TGTGCCAGCACCCCTTTAGGGCTAAACAATGAGCAGTTCTTC. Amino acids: CASTPLGLNNEQFF.

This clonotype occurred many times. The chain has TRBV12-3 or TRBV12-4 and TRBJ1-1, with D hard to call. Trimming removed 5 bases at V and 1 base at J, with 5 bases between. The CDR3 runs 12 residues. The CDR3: CASSPTNTEAFF. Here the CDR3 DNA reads TGTGCCAGCAGTCCCACGAACACTGAAGCTTTCTTT.

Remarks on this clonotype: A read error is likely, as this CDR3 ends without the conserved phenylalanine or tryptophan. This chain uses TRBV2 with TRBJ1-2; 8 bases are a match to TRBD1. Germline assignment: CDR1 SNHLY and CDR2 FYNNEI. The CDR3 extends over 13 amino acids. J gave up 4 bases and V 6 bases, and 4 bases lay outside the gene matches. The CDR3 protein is CASSNDRGYGYTL. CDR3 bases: TGTGCCAGCAGCAATGACAGGGGCTATGGCTACACCCTC.

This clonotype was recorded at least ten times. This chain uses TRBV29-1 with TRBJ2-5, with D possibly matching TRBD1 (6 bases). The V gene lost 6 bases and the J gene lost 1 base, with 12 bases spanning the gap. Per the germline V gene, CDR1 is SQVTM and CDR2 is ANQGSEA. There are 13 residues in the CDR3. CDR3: CSVRRDTQETQYF. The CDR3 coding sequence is TGCAGCGTACGCCGGGACACCCAAGAGACCCAGTACTTC.

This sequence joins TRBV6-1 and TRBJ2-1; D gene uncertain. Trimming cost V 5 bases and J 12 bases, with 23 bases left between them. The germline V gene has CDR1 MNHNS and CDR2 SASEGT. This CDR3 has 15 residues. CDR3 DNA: TGTGCCAGCAGTTTGGGGAACAGAGGAGATCATGGGCAGTTCTTC. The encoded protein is CASSLGNRGDHGQFF.

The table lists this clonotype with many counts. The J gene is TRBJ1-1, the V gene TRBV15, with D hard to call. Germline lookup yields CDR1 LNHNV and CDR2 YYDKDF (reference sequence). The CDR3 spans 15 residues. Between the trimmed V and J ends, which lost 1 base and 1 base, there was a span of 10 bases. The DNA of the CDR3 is TGTGCCACCAGCAGAGCGATGACGGGGAACACTGAAGCTTTCTTT. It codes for CATSRAMTGNTEAFF.

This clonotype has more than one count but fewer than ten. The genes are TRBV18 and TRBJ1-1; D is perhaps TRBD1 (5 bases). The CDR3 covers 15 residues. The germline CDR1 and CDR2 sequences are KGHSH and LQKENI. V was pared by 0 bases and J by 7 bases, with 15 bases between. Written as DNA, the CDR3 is TGTGCCAGCTCACCACCAGGGGCCTCTGACCTTGAAGCTTTCTTT. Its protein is CASSPPGASDLEAFF.

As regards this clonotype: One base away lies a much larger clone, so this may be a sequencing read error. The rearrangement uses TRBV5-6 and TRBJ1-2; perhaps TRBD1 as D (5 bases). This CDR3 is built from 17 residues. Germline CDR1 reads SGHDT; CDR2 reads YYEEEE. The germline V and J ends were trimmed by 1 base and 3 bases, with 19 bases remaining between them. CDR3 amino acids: CASSLLGLGAAYYGYTF. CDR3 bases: TGTGCCAGCAGCTTGCTTGGTCTTGGGGCGGCCTACTATGGCTACACCTTC.

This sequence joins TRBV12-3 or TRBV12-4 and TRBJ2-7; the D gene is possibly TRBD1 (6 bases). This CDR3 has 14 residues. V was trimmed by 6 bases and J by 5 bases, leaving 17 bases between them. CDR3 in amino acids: CASSASGTSDEQYF. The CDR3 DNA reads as TGTGCCAGCAGCGCCTCCGGGACATCGGACGAGCAGTACTTC.

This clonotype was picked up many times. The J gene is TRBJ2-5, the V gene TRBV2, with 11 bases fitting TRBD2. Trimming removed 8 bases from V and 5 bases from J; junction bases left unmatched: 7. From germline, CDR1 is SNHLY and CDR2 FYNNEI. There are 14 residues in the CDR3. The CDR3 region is CASASGRIRETQYF. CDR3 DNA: TGTGCCAGCGCTAGCGGGAGGATTAGGGAGACCCAGTACTTC.

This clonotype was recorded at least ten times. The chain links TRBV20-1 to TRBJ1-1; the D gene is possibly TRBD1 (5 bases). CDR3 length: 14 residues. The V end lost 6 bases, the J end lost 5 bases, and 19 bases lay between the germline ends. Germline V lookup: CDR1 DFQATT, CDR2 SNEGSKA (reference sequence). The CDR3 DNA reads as TGCAGTGCGAGGGAGGGAGGCAGGGCGACTGAAGCTTTCTTT. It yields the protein CSAREGGRATEAFF.

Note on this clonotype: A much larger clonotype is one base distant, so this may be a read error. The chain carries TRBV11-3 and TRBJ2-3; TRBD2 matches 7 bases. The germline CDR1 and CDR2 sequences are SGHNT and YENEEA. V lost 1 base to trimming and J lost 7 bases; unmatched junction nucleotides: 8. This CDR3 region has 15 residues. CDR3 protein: CASSLVAAREYTQYF. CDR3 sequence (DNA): TGTGCCAGCAGCTTAGTGGCTGCGCGGGAGTATACGCAGTATTTT.

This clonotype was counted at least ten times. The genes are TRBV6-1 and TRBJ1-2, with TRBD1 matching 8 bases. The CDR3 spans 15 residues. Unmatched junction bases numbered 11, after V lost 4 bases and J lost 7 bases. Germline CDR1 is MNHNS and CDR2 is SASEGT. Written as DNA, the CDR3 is TGTGCCAGCAGTGTGCACGGACAGGGTCGAAGTGGCTACACCTTC. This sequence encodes CASSVHGQGRSGYTF.

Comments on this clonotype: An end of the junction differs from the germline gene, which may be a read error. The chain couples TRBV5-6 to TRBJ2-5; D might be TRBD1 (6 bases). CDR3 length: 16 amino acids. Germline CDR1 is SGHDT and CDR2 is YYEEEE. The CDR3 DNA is TGCGCCAGCAGCCAACAGCAGGGGCTAATCCAAGAGACCCAGTACTTC. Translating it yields CASSQQQGLIQETQYF. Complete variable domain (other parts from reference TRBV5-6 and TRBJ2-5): DAGVTQSPTHLIKTRGQQVTLRCSPKSGHDTVSWYQQALGQGPQFIFQYYEEEERQRGNFPDRFSGHQFPNYSSELNVNALLLGDSALYLCASSQQQGLIQETQYFGPGTRLLVL.

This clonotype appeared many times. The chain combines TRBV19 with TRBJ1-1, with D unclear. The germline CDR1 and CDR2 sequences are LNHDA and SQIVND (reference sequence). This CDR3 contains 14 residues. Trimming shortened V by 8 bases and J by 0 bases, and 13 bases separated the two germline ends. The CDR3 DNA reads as TGTGCCAGTGCCCAAAGCGGAATGAACACTGAAGCTTTCTTT. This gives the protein CASAQSGMNTEAFF.

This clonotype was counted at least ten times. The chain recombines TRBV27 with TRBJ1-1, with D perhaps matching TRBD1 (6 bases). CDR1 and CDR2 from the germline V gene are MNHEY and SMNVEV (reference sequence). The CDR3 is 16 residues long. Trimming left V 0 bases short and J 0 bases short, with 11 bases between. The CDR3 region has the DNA TGTGCCAGCAGTTTATCCCCGGGACACCTGAACACTGAAGCTTTCTTT. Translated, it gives CASSLSPGHLNTEAFF.

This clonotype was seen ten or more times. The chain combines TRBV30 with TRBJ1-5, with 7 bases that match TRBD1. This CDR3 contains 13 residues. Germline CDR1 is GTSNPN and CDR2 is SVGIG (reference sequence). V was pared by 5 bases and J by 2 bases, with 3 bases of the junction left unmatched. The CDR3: CAWGTARNQPQHF. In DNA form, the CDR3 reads TGTGCCTGGGGGACAGCTCGCAATCAGCCCCAGCATTTT.

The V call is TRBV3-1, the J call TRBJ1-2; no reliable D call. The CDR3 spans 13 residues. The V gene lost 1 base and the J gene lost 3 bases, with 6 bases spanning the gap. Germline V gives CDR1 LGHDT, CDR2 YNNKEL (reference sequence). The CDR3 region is CASSQGVYYGYTF. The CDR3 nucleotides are TGTGCCAGCAGCCAAGGGGTTTACTATGGCTACACCTTC.

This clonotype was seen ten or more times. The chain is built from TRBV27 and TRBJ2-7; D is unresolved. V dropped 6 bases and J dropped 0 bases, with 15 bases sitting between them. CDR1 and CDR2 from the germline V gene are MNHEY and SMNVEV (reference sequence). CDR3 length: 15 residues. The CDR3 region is CASSSDRRSSYEQYF. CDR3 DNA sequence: TGTGCCAGCAGCTCGGACCGCCGAAGCTCCTACGAGCAGTACTTC.

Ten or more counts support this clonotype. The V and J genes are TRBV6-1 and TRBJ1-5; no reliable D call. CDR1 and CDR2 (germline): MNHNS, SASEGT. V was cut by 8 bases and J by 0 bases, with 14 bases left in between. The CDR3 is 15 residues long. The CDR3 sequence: CASAMRGHSNQPQHF. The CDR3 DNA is TGTGCCAGCGCGATGCGCGGCCATAGCAATCAGCCCCAGCATTTT.

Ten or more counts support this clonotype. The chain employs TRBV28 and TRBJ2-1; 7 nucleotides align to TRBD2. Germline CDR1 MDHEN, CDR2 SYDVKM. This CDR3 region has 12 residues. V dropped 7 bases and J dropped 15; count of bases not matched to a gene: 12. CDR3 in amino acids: CASNSVGREWFF. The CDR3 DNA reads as TGTGCCAGCAATAGCGTTGGGCGGGAGTGGTTCTTC.

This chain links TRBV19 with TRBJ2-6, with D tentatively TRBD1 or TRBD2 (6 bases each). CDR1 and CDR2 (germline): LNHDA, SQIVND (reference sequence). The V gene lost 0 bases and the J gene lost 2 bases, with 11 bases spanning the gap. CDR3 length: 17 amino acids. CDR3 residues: CASSIETGAPGANVLTF. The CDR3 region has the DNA TGTGCCAGTAGTATAGAGACGGGGGCGCCTGGGGCCAACGTCCTGACTTTC.

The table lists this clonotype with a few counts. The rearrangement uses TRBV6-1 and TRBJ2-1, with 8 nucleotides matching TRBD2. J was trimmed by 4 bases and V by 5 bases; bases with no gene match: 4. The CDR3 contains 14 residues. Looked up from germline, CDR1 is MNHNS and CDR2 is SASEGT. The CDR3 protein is CASSYQREYNEQFF. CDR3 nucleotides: TGTGCCAGCAGTTACCAGCGGGAGTACAATGAGCAGTTCTTC.

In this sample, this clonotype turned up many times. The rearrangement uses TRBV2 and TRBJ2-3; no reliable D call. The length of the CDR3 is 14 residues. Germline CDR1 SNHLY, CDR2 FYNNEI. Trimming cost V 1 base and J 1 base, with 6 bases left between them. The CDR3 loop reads CASSEGAGTDTQYF. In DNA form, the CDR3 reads TGTGCCAGCAGTGAAGGGGCAGGCACAGATACGCAGTATTTT. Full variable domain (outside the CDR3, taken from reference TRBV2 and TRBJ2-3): EPEVTQTPSHQVTQMGQEVILRCVPISNHLYFYWYRQILGQKVEFLVSFYNNEISEKSEIFDDQFSVERPDGSNFTLKIRSTKLEDSAMYFCASSEGAGTDTQYFGPGTRLTVL.